This T cell receptor beta chain is drawn from a study of T cells after yellow fever vaccination. Whole-study results and caveats: Reappearance after the booster was seen for most primary-vaccination clones, at around 95% CD4 and more than 80% CD8. Secondary responses were weaker yet peaked faster, day 5 versus 15.

The 5'RACE template-switching step produced TCR cDNA and added a universal primer site and UMIs. TCRdb recomputed calls from the 5' RACE reads with MiXCR, one row per CDR3 protein. The profile shows hundreds of thousands of distinct CDR3 sequences, around 9.3% of them singletons. The CDR3 contains 18 residues. Trimming removed 4 bases from V and 2 bases from J, with 21 bases in between. Per the germline V gene, CDR1 is SGHRS and CDR2 is YFSETQ. Only a few counts were recorded for this clonotype. Its antigen is as yet unknown. The receptor was isolated from a young man who received the YFV17D yellow fever vaccine. The rearrangement joins TRBV5-1 to TRBJ2-2; tentatively, D is TRBD1 or TRBD2 (5 bases each). Sequences were derived from CD4+ T cells sorted from PBMCs, sampled 5 days after the yellow fever booster vaccination. In DNA, the CDR3 is TGCGCCAGCAGCCCCCCCCCTTTTTCGGGGCGAAACACCGGGGAGCTGTTTTTT. Translated, it gives CASSPPPFSGRNTGELFF. Complete variable domain (other parts from reference TRBV5-1 and TRBJ2-2): KAGVTQTPRYLIKTRGQQVTLSCSPISGHRSVSWYQQTPGQGLQFLFEYFSETQRNKGNFPGRFSGRQFSNSRSEMNVSTLELGDSALYLCASSPPPFSGRNTGELFFGEGSRLTVL.